Shown below are 14 T cell receptor beta chains from a single sample sequenced in a study of cytomegalovirus exposure and HLA in healthy donors. The PCR had 60 Vbeta and 13 Jbeta primers. The method was immunoSEQ multiplex PCR; TCRdb's version includes in-frame clones alone and lacks a portion of them. The sample totals 95,000 to 150,000 clones. The sequenced sample was PBMCs. These TCRs come from a man aged 18 to 29 in good health and CMV-seronegative.

In the case of this clone: This CDR3 is missing its conserved last phenylalanine or tryptophan, likely due to a read error. The rearrangement links TRBV10-3 to TRBJ1-2; TRBD1 matches at 11 bases. J lost 0 bases, V lost 4 bases, and 1 base had no gene match. The CDR3 has 15 residues. In germline, CDR1 is ENHRY, CDR2 SYGVKD. As DNA, the CDR3 is TGTGCCATCAGTGGGGGACAGGGGGCTAACTATGGCTACACCGTC. Protein: CAISGGQGANYGYTV.

The rearrangement uses TRBV29-1 and TRBJ1-1; TRBD1 might be the D (5 bases). V gave up 5 bases and J gave up 5 bases, with 12 bases separating them. The CDR3 sequence is 12 residues long. Germline V gene sequence: CDR1 SQVTM, CDR2 ANQGSEA. CDR3 sequence reads: CSVLKGSTEAFF. CDR3 nucleotide sequence: TGCAGCGTTCTAAAGGGGTCAACTGAAGCTTTCTTT.

The chain links TRBV5-5 to TRBJ2-5; 9 nucleotides align to TRBD2. The CDR3 length is 14 residues. J gave up 3 bases and V 4 bases, and 4 bases lay outside the gene matches. Germline CDR1 SGHKS, CDR2 YYEKEE (reference sequence). CDR3 sequence: CASSEVAGEETQYF. The CDR3 bases are TGTGCCAGCAGCGAGGTAGCGGGAGAAGAGACCCAGTACTTC. Full variable domain (rest looked up from reference TRBV5-5 and TRBJ2-5): DAGVTQSPTHLIKTRGQQVTLRCSPISGHKSVSWYQQVLGQGPQFIFQYYEKEERGRGNFPDRFSARQFPNYSSELNVNALLLGDSALYLCASSEVAGEETQYFGPGTRLLVL.

The CDR3: CASSLAGANEQYF. CDR3 nucleotides: TGTGCCAGCAGCTTAGCTGGGGCAAACGAGCAGTACTTC. This chain connects TRBV11-1 to TRBJ2-7; perhaps TRBD1 as D (5 bases). The CDR3 covers 13 residues. The V end lost 0 bases, the J end lost 5 bases, and 8 bases lay between the germline ends. Germline-derived CDR1 and CDR2 are SGHAT and FQDESV (reference sequence).

The chain combines TRBV6-5 with TRBJ1-4; a possible D gene is TRBD1 (5 bases). The CDR3 is made up of 16 amino acids. V lost 4 bases and J 8 bases, leaving 20 bases between the germline ends. Germline CDR1 is MNHEY and CDR2 is SVGAGI. The CDR3 DNA is TGTGCCAGCAGTTGGGCCGCGGGGCCAGACGGGGAAAAACTGTTTTTT. This sequence encodes CASSWAAGPDGEKLFF.

V gene TRBV11-2 combines with J gene TRBJ2-1, with 14 bases aligning to TRBD2. CDR1 SGHAT and CDR2 FQNNGV come from the germline V gene. J gave up 2 bases and V 0 bases, and 6 bases lay outside the gene matches. This CDR3 is 19 amino acids long. The CDR3 DNA sequence: TGTGCCAGCAGCTTAGAGGGGACTAGCGGGAGTGGGGCCTACAATGAGCAGTTCTTC. Residues: CASSLEGTSGSGAYNEQFF.

The V gene is TRBV5-4, the J gene TRBJ1-1; tentative D call: TRBD1 (5 bases). Germline V lookup: CDR1 SGHNT, CDR2 YYREEE (reference sequence). Trimming cost V 0 bases and J 4 bases, with 10 bases left between them. The CDR3 sequence is 14 residues long. The CDR3 loop reads CASSLGRGGTEAFF. CDR3 coding DNA: TGTGCCAGCAGCTTGGGGAGGGGTGGCACTGAAGCTTTCTTT. Supplemented by reference TRBV5-4 and TRBJ1-1, the full variable domain reads ETGVTQSPTHLIKTRGQQVTLRCSSQSGHNTVSWYQQALGQGPQFIFQYYREEENGRGNFPPRFSGLQFPNYSSELNVNALELDDSALYLCASSLGRGGTEAFFGQGTRLTVV.

This chain uses TRBV5-8 with TRBJ1-5; no firm D call. The CDR3 totals 16 residues. Germline CDR1 SGHTS, CDR2 YDEGEE. V gave up 2 bases and J gave up 0 bases, with 12 bases separating them. The CDR3 DNA sequence: TGTGCCAGCAGCTTAACACAGTTACATAGCAATCAGCCCCAGCATTTT. Encoded protein: CASSLTQLHSNQPQHF.

Notes on this clone: This same CDR3 is encoded by further DNA sequences in the sample. This chain links TRBV5-4 with TRBJ1-2, with D perhaps TRBD1 (6 bases). The CDR3 has 14 amino acids. V lost 2 bases and J 0 bases, leaving 8 bases between the germline ends. Germline values: CDR1 SGHNT, CDR2 YYREEE (reference sequence). DNA for the CDR3: TGTGCCAGCAGCTTACAGGGTTCTAACTATGGCTACACCTTC. This sequence encodes CASSLQGSNYGYTF.

The V and J genes are TRBV5-1 and TRBJ1-5, with 9 nucleotides matching TRBD1. With 2 bases clipped from V and 4 bases from J, the junction kept 7 bases outside the gene matches. Germline-derived CDR1 and CDR2 are SGHRS and YFSETQ. The CDR3 covers 16 residues. CDR3 loop: CASSLTTGGINQPQHF. CDR3 in DNA: TGCGCCAGCAGCTTAACCACAGGGGGCATTAATCAGCCCCAGCATTTT.

The chain employs TRBV11-2 and TRBJ2-7; tentatively, D is TRBD1 (5 bases). CDR3 length equals 14 residues. Trimming pared 1 base from V and 3 bases from J, leaving 10 bases between. Germline V gene sequence: CDR1 SGHAT, CDR2 FQNNGV. The DNA of the CDR3 is TGTGCCAGCAGCTTAGGTGGGGCTTTCTACGAGCAGTACTTC. It is translated as CASSLGGAFYEQYF.

The gene calls are TRBV27 and TRBJ1-6; D possibly corresponds to TRBD1 (6 bases). The CDR3 contains 17 residues. Germline CDR1 MNHEY, CDR2 SMNVEV (reference sequence). The ends were cut back, 5 bases at V and 3 bases at J, with 17 bases in the middle. DNA of the CDR3: TGTGCCAGCAGTAGCCTACAGGGCCTTGGCTATAATTCACCCCTCCACTTT. Protein product: CASSSLQGLGYNSPLHF.

CDR3 sequence (DNA): TGTGCCAGCAGCTTGAGGCAGACTGCGGAGGAGCAGTACTTC. Its translation is CASSLRQTAEEQYF. The chain joins TRBV7-9 to TRBJ2-7, with D unclear. The CDR3 totals 14 residues. CDR1 SEHNR and CDR2 FQNEAQ come from the germline V gene (reference sequence). The ends were cut back, 3 bases at V and 7 bases at J, with 16 bases in the middle.

The rearrangement links TRBV19 to TRBJ1-1; no definite D call. The CDR3 runs 15 residues. The germline CDR1 and CDR2 sequences are LNHDA and SQIVND (reference sequence). The V end was cut by 5 bases, the J end by 3 bases, with 16 bases between. CDR3 sequence (DNA): TGTGCCAGTAGTGCCCGACTACCTCGGGACACTGAAGCTTTCTTT. This translates into CASSARLPRDTEAFF.